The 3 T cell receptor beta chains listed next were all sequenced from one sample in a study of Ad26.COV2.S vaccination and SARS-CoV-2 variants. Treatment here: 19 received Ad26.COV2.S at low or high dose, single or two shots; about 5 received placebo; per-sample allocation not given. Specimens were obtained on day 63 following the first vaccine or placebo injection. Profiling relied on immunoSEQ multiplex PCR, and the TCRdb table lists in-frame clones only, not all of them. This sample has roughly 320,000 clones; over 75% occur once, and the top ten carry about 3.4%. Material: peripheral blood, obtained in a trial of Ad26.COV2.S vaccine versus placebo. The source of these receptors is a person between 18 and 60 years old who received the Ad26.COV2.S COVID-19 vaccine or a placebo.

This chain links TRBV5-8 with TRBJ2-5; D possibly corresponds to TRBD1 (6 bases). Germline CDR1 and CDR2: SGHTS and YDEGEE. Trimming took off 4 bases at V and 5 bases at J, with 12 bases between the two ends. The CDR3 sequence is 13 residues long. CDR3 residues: CASSRTVRETQYF. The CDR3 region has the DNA TGTGCCAGCAGCCGGACAGTCCGGGAGACCCAGTACTTC.

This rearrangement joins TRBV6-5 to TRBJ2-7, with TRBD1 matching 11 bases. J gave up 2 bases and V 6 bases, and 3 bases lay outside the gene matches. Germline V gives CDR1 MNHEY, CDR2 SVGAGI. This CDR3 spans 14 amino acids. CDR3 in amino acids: CASSTGQGAYEQYF. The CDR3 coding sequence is TGTGCCAGCAGCACGGGACAGGGGGCCTACGAGCAGTACTTC.

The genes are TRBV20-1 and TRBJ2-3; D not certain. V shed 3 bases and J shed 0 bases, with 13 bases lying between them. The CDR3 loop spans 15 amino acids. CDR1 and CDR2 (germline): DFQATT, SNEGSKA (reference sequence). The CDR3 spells CSASESPLSTDTQYF. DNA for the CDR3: TGCAGTGCTAGTGAATCCCCCCTGAGCACAGATACGCAGTATTTT.